This T cell receptor beta chain is from a study of low-dose radiotherapy and immunotherapy resistance in tumors. V was clipped by 1 base and J by 5 bases, with 15 bases between them. CDR1 is SGHAT, CDR2 FQNNGV, per germline. CDR3 length equals 16 residues. The time point is: after trial treatment. Treatment indicated: LDRT plus nivolumab, ipilimumab, low-dose cyclophosphamide and aspirin (RACIN trial). Administered to the donors were nivolumab, ipilimumab, aspirin, low-dose cyclophosphamide and low-dose radiotherapy. Eligible patients bore advanced solid tumors devoid of tumor-infiltrating lymphocytes. This clonotype was recorded at least ten times. With TRAV- and TRBV-specific primers, first-strand cDNA was made, covering the alpha and beta chains. TCR amplification ran approximately 20 PCR cycles using constant-region and V-primer adapter primers. TCRdb re-analysed the reads in MiXCR, keeping a single row per CDR3 protein. The sample has some 100,000 distinct CDR3 sequences, 20% to 25% seen once.

This clonotype was sampled from a female donor with ovarian cancer. The rearrangement uses TRBV11-2 and TRBJ2-1; D remains unclear. Material: PBMCs, obtained after low-dose radiotherapy plus immunotherapy. The CDR3 bases are TGTGCCAGCAGCTTAGCGACACCCCTGGGTCACAATGAGCAGTTCTTC. Translation: CASSLATPLGHNEQFF.